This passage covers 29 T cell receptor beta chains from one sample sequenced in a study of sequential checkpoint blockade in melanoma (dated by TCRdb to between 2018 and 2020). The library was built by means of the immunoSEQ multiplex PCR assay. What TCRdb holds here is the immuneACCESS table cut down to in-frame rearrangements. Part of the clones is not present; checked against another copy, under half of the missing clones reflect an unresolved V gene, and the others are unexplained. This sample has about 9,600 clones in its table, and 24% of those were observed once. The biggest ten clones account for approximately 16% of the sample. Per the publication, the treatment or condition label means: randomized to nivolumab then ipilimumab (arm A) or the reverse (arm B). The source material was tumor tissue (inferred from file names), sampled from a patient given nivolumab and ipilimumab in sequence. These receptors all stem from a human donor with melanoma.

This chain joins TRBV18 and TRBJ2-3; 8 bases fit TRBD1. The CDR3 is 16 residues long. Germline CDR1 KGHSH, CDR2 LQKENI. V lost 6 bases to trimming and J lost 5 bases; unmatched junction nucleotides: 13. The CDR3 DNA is TGTGCCAGCTCGAGTCAGGGGGCAAGACCTGGAGATACGCAGTATTTT. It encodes CASSSQGARPGDTQYF.

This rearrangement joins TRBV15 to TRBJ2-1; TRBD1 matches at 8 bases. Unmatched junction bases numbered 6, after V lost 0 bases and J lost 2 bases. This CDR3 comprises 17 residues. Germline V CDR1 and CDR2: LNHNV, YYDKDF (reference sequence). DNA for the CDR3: TGTGCCACCAGCAGAGATCCCGGACAGGGAACCTACAATGAGCAGTTCTTC. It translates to CATSRDPGQGTYNEQFF. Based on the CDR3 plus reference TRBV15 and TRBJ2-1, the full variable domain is DAMVIQNPRYQVTQFGKPVTLSCSQTLNHNVMYWYQQKSSQAPKLLFHYYDKDFNNEADTPDNFQSRRPNTSFCFLDIRSPGLGDTAMYLCATSRDPGQGTYNEQFFGPGTRLTVL.

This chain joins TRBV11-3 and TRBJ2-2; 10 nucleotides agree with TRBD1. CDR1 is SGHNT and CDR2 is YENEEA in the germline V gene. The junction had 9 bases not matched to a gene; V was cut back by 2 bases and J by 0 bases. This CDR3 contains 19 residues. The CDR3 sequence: CASSLRTADRGANTGELFF. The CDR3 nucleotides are TGTGCCAGCAGCTTACGTACTGCGGACAGGGGGGCGAACACCGGGGAGCTGTTTTTT.

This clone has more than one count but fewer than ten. The CDR3 DNA is TGTGCCAGCAGTTACTTTCAACGACAGTACCCCTACAATGAGCAGTTCTTC. It encodes CASSYFQRQYPYNEQFF. This chain connects TRBV6-8 to TRBJ2-1; perhaps TRBD1 as D (5 bases). Between the trimmed V and J ends, which lost 1 base and 2 bases, there was a span of 15 bases. CDR3 length: 17 residues. Germline V lookup: CDR1 MNHGY, CDR2 SAAAGT.

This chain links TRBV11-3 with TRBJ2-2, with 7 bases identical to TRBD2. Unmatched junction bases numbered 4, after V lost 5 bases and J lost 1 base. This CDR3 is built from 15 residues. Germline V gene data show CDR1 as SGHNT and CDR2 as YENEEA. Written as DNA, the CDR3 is TGTGCCAGCAGCGAGACTAGCTTGAACACCGGGGAGCTGTTTTTT. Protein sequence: CASSETSLNTGELFF.

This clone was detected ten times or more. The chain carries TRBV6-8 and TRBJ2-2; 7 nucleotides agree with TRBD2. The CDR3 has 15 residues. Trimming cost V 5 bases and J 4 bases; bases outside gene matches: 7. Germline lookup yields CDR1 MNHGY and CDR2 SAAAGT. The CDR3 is CASSGDYALTGELFF. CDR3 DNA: TGTGCCAGCAGTGGGGACTATGCCCTCACCGGGGAGCTGTTTTTT.

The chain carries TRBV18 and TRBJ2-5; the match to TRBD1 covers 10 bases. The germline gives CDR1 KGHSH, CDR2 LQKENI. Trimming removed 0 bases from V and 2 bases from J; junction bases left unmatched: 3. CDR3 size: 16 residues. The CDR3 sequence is CASSPPDRGRQETQYF. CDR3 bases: TGTGCCAGCTCACCACCAGACAGGGGGCGGCAAGAGACCCAGTACTTC.

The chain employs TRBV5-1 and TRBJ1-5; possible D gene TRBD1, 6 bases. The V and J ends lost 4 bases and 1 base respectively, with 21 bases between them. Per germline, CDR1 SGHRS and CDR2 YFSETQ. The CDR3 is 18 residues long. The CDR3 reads CASSPPQQGLRSNQPQHF. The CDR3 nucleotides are TGCGCCAGCAGCCCACCACAACAGGGACTTAGGAGCAATCAGCCCCAGCATTTT.

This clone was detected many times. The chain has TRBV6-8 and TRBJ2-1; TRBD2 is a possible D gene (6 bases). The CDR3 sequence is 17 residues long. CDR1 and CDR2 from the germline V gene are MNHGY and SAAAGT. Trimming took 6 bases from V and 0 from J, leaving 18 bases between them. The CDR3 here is CASSYGLPISSYNEQFF. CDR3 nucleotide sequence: TGTGCCAGCAGCTACGGACTACCCATAAGCTCCTACAATGAGCAGTTCTTC.

CDR3 bases: TGCAGCGTTGACGGTGCTCAAGAGACCCAGTACTTC. It encodes CSVDGAQETQYF. The gene calls are TRBV29-1 and TRBJ2-5; the D is unclear. Trimming shortened V by 3 bases and J by 2 bases, and 7 bases separated the two germline ends. The germline gives CDR1 SQVTM, CDR2 ANQGSEA. This CDR3 comprises 12 residues.

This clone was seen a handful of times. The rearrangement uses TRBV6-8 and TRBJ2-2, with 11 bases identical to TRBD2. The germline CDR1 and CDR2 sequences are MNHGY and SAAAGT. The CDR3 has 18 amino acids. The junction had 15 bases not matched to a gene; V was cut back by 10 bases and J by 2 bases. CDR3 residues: CAITPSPLAGGNTGELFF. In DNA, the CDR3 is TGTGCCATCACCCCGTCCCCCCTAGCGGGAGGTAACACCGGGGAGCTGTTTTTT.

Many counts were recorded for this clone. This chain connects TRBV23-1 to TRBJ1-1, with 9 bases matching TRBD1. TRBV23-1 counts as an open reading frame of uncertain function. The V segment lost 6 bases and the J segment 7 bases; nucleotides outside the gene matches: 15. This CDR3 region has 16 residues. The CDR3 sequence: CASSRTADRGWFEAFF. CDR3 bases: TGCGCCAGCAGCCGAACTGCGGACAGGGGTTGGTTTGAAGCTTTCTTT.

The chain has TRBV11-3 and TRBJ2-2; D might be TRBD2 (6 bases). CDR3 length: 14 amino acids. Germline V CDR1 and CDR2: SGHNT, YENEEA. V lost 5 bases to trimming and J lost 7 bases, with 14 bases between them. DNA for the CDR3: TGTGCCAGCAGCCCGGGAGCCCGGGGCGGGGAGCTGTTTTTT. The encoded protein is CASSPGARGGELFF. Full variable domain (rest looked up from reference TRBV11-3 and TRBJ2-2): EAGVVQSPRYKIIEKKQPVAFWCNPISGHNTLYWYLQNLGQGPELLIRYENEEAVDDSQLPKDRFSAERLKGVDSTLKIQPAELGDSAVYLCASSPGARGGELFFGEGSRLTVL.

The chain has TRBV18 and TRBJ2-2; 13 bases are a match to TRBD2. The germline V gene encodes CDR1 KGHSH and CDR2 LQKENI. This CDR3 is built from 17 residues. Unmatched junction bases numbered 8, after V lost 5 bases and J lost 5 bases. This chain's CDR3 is CASSEGLAGSETGELFF. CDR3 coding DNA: TGTGCCAGCTCAGAGGGACTAGCGGGATCGGAGACCGGGGAGCTGTTTTTT.

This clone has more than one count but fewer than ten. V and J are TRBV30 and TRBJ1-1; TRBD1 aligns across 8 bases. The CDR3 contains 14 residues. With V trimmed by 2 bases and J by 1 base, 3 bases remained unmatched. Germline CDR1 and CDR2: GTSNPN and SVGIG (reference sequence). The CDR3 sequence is CAWSSDRANTEAFF. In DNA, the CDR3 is TGTGCCTGGAGTTCGGACAGGGCGAACACTGAAGCTTTCTTT.

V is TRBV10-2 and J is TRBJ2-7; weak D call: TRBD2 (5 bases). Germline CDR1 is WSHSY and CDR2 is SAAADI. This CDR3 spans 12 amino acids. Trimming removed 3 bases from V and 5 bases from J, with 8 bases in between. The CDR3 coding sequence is TGCGCCAGCAGTGACGAAGCGGACGAGCAGTACTTC. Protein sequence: CASSDEADEQYF.

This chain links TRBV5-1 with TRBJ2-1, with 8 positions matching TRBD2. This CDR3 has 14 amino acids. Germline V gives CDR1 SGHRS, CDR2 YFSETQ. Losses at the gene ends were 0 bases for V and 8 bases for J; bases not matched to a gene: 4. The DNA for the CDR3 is TGCGCCAGCAGCTTGGGGGGACTAGGCGATGAGCAGTTCTTC. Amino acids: CASSLGGLGDEQFF.

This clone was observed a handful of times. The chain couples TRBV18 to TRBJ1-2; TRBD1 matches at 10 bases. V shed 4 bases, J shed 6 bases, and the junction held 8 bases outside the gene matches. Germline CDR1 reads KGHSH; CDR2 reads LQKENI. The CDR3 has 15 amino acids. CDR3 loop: CASSLDIGQGDGYTF. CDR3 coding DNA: TGTGCCAGCTCACTGGACATCGGACAGGGGGATGGCTACACCTTC.

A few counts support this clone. CDR3 protein: CASSSSGRNTGELFF. DNA for the CDR3: TGTGCCAGCAGCTCAAGCGGCCGTAACACCGGGGAGCTGTTTTTT. The genes are TRBV9 and TRBJ2-2, with D possibly matching TRBD2 (5 bases). This CDR3 has 15 amino acids. V dropped 4 bases and J dropped 2 bases, with 12 bases sitting between them. Germline lookup yields CDR1 SGDLS and CDR2 YYNGEE.

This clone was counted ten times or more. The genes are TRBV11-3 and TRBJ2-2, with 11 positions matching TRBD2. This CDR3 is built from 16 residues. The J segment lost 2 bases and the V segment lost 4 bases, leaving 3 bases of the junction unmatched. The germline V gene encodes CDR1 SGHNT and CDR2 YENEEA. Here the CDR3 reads CASSYGLAGNTGELFF. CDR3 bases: TGTGCCAGCAGCTACGGACTAGCGGGTAACACCGGGGAGCTGTTTTTT.

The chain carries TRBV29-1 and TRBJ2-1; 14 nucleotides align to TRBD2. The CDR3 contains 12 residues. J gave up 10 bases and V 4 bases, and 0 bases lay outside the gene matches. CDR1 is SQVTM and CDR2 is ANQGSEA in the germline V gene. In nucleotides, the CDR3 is TGCAGCGTTGGACTAGCGGGAGGGGAGCAGTTCTTC. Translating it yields CSVGLAGGEQFF.

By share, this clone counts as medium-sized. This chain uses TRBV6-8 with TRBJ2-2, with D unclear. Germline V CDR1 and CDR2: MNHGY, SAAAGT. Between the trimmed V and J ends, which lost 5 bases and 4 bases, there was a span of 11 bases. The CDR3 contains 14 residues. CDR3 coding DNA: TGTGCCAGCAGTGCCGACTCCGGCACCGGGGAGCTGTTTTTT. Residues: CASSADSGTGELFF.

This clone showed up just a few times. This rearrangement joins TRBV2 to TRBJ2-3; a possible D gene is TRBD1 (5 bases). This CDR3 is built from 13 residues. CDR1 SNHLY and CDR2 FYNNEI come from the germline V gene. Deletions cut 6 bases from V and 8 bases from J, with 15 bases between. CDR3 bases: TGTGCCAGCAGCGGTGATCGCCAGGGTACGCAGTATTTT. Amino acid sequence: CASSGDRQGTQYF.

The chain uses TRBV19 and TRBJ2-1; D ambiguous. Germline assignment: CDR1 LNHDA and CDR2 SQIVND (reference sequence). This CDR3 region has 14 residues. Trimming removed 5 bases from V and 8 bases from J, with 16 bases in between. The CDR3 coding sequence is TGTGCCAGTAGTGCCCTCCCCCGCCCGCATGAGCAGTTCTTC. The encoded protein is CASSALPRPHEQFF.

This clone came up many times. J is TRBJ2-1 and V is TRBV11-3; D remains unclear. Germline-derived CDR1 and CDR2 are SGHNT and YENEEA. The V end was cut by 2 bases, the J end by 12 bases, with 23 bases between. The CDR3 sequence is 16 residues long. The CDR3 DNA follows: TGTGCCAGCAGCTTACACAGATTAAGGCTCCCGCAAGGGCAGTTCTTC. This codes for CASSLHRLRLPQGQFF.

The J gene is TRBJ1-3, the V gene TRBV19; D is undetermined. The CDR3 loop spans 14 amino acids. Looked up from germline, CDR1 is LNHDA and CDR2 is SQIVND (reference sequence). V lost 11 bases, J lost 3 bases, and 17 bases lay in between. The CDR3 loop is CAASPGHSGNTIYF. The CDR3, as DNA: TGTGCCGCAAGCCCGGGTCATAGTGGAAACACCATATATTTT.

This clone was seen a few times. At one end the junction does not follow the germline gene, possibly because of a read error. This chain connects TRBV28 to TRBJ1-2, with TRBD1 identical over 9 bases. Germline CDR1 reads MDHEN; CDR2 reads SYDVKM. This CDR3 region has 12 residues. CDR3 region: CASSGRDRDLFF. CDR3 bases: TGTGCCAGCAGTGGCCGGGACAGGGACCTCTTCTTC.

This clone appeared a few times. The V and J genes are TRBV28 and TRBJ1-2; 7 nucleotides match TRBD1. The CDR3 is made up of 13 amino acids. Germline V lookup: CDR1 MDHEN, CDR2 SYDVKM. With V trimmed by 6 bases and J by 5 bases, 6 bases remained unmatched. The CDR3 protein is CASRGGGAYGYTF. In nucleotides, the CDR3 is TGTGCCAGCAGGGGAGGGGGCGCTTATGGCTACACCTTC.

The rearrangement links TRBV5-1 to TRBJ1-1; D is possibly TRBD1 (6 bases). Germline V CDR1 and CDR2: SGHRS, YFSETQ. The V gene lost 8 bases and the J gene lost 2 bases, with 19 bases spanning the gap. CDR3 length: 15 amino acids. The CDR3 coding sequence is TGCGCCAGTACTACAGGGTCTGGGGTCAACACTGAAGCTTTCTTT. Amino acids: CASTTGSGVNTEAFF.